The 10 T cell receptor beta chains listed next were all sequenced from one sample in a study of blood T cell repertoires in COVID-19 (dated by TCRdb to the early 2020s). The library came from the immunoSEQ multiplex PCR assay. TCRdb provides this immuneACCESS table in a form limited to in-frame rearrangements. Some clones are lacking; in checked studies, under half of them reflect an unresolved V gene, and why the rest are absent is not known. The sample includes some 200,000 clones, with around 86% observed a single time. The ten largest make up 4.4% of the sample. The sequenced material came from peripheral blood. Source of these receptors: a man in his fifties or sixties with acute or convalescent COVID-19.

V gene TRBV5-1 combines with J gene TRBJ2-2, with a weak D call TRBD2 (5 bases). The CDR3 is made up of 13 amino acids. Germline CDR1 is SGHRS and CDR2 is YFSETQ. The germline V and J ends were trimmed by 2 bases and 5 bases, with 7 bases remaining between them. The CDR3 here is CASSFGETGELFF. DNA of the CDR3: TGCGCCAGCAGCTTCGGGGAAACCGGGGAGCTGTTTTTT.

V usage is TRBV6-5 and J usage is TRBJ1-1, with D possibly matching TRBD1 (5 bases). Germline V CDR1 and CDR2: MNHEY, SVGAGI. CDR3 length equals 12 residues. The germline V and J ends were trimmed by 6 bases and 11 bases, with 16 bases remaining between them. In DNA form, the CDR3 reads TGTGCCAGCAGCGCGGGGGAGGGACGCGCTTTCTTT. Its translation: CASSAGEGRAFF.

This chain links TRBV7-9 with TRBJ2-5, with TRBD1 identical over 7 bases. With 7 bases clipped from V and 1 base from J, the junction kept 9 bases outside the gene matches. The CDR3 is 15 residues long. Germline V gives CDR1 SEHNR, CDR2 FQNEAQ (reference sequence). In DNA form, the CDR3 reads TGTGCCAGCATCCGCGGCTGGGACAGCCAAGAGACCCAGTACTTC. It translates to CASIRGWDSQETQYF.

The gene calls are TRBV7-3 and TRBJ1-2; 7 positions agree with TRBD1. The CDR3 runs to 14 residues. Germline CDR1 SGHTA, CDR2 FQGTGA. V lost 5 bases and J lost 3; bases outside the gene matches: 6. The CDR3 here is CASSPYDRDYGYTF. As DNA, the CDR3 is TGTGCCAGCAGCCCGTACGACAGGGACTATGGCTACACCTTC.

DNA for the CDR3: TGTGCCAGTAGGGTCGATACAGGTAACACCGGGGAGCTGTTTTTT. Translated: CASRVDTGNTGELFF. V is TRBV19 and J is TRBJ2-2; possible D gene TRBD1, 5 bases. Trimming left V 6 bases short and J 2 bases short, with 13 bases between. In germline, CDR1 is LNHDA, CDR2 SQIVND (reference sequence). The CDR3 is 15 amino acids. Filled out from reference TRBV19 and TRBJ2-2, the complete variable domain reads DGGITQSPKYLFRKEGQNVTLSCEQNLNHDAMYWYRQDPGQGLRLIYYSQIVNDFQKGDIAEGYSVSREKKESFPLTVTSAQKNPTAFYLCASRVDTGNTGELFFGEGSRLTVL.

The CDR3 protein is CASSQGQGETQYF. Here the CDR3 DNA reads TGTGCCAGCAGTCAGGGACAGGGGGAGACCCAGTACTTC. V is TRBV28 and J is TRBJ2-5; TRBD1 aligns across 10 bases. This CDR3 has 13 amino acids. Germline CDR1 reads MDHEN; CDR2 reads SYDVKM. V lost 5 bases and J lost 5; bases outside the gene matches: 2.

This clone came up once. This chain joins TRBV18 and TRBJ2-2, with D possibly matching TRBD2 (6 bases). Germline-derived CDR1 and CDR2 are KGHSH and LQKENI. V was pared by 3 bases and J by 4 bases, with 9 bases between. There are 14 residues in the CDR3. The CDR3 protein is CASSPPSVTGELFF. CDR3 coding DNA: TGTGCCAGCTCACCGCCTAGCGTCACCGGGGAGCTGTTTTTT.

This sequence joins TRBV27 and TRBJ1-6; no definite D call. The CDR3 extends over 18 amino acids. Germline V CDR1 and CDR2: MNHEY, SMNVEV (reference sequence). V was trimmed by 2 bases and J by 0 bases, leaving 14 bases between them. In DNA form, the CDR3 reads TGTGCCAGCAGTTTAGGAGGGCAGATGAGCTCCTATAATTCACCCCTCCACTTT. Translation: CASSLGGQMSSYNSPLHF.

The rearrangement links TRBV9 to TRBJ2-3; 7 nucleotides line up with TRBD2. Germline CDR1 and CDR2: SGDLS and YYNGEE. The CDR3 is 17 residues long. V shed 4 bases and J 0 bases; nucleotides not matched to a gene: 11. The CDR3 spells CASSPSPLAVSTDTQYF. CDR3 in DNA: TGTGCCAGCAGCCCCTCCCCCCTAGCGGTTAGCACAGATACGCAGTATTTT.

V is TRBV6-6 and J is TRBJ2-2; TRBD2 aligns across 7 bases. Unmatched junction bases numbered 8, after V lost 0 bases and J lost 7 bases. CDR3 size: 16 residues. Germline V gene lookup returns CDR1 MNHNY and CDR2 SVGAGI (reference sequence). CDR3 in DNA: TGTGCCAGCAGTTACTCGTTAACGGGGGACTACGGGGAGCTGTTTTTT. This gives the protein CASSYSLTGDYGELFF.